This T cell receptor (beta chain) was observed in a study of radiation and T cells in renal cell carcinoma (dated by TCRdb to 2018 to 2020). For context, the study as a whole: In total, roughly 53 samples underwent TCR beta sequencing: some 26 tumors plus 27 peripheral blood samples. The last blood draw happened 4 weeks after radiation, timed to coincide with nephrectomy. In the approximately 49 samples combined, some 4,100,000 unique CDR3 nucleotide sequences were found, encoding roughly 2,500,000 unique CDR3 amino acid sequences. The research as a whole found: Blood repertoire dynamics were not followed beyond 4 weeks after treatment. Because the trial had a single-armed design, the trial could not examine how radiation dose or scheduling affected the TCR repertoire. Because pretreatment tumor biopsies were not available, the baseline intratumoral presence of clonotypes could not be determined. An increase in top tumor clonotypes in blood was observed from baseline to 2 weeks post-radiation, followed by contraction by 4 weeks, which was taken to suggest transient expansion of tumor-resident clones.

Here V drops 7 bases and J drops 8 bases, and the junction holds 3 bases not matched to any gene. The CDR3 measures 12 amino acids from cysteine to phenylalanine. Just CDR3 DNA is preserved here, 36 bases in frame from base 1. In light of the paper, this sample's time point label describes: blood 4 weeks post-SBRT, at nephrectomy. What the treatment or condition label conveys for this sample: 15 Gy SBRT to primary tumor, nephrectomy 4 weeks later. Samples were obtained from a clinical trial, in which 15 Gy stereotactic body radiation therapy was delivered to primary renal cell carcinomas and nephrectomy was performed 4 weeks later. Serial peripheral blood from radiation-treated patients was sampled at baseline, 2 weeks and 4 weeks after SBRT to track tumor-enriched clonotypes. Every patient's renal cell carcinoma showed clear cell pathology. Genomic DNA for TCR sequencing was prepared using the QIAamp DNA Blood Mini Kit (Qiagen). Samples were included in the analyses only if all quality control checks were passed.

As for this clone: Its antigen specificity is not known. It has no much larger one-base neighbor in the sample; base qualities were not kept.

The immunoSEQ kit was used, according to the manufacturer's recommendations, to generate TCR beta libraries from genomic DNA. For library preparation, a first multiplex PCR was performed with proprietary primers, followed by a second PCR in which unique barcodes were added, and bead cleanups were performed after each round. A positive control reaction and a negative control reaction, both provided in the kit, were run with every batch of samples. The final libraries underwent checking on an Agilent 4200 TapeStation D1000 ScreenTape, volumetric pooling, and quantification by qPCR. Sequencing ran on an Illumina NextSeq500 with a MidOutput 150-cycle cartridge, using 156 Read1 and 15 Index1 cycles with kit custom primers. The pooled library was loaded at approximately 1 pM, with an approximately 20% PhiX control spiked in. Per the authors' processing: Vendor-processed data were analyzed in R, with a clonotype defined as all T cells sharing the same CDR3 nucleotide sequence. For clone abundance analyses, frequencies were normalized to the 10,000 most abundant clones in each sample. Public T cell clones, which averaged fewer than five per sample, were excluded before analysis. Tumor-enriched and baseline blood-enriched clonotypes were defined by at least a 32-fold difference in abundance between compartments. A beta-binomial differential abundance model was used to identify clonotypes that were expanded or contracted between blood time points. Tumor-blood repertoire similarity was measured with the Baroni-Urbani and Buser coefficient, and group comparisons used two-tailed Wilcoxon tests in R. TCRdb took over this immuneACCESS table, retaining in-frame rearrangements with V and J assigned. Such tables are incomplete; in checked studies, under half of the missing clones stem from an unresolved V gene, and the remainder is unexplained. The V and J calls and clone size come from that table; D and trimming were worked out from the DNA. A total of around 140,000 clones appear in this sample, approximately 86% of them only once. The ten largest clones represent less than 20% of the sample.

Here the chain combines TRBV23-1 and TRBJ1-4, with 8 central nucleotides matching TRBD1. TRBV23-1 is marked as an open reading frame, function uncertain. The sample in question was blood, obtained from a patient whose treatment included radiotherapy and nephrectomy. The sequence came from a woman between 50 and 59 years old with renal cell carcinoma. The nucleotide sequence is TGCGCCAGCAACAGGGGGAAGGAAAAACTGTTTTTT. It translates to CASNRGKEKLFF.